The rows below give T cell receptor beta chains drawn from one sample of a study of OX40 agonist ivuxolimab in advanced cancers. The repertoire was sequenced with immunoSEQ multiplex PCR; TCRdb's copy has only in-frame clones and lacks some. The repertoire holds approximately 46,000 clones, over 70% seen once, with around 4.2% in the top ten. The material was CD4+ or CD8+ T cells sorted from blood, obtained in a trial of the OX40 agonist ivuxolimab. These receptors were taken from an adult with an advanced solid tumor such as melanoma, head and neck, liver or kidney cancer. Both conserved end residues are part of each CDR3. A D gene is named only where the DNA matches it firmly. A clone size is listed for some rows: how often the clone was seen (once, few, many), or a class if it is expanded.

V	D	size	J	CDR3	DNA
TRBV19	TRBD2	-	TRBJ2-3	CASGGRGWFGTDTQYF	TGTGCTAGCGGTGGGAGGGGTTGGTTCGGCACAGATACGCAGTATTTT
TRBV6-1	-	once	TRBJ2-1	CASSEAWNKLF	TGTGCCAGCAGTGAGGCCTGGAATAAGCTCTTC
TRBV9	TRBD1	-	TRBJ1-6	CASSVRQGYSPLHF	TGTGCCAGCAGCGTCAGACAGGGGTATTCACCCCTCCACTTT
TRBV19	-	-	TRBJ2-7	CASTTVGEPYEQYF	TGTGCCAGTACCACAGTTGGGGAGCCCTACGAGCAGTACTTC
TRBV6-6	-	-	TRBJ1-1	CASRGTEAFF	TGTGCCAGCAGAGGCACTGAAGCTTTCTTT
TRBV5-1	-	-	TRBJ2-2	CASRAGGQDGELFF	TGCGCCAGCAGGGCAGGGGGGCAGGACGGGGAGCTGTTTTTT
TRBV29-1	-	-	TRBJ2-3	CSVDLGQDTQYF	TGCAGCGTTGACCTCGGTCAAGATACGCAGTATTTT
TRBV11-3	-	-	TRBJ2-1	CAELPHEQFF	TGTGCCGAGCTCCCCCATGAGCAGTTCTTC
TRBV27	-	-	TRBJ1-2	CASGGLGTGNYGYTF	TGTGCCAGCGGGGGTCTCGGGACGGGGAACTATGGCTACACCTTC
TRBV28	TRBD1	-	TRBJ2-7	CASSPNTDRVYEQYF	TGTGCCAGCAGTCCCAATACTGACAGGGTTTACGAGCAGTACTTC
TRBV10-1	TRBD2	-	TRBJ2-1	CASSESKAGRDAGQFF	TGCGCCAGCAGTGAGTCGAAAGCGGGGAGAGACGCGGGGCAGTTCTTC
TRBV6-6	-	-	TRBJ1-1	CASSDLGRTNTEAFF	TGTGCCAGCAGTGACCTAGGACGGACTAACACTGAAGCTTTCTTT
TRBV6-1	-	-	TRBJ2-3	CAIPDREGTDTQYF	TGTGCCATCCCAGACCGGGAAGGGACAGATACGCAGTATTTT
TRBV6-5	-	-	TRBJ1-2	CASSYWVRGYTF	TGTGCCAGCAGTTATTGGGTACGAGGCTACACCTTC
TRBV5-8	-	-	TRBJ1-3	CASSLVGFGFSPGNTIYF	TGTGCCAGCAGCTTGGTGGGGTTCGGATTCTCTCCTGGAAACACCATATATTTT
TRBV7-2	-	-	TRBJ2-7	CASSLTGSTYEQYF	TGTGCCAGCAGCTTGACGGGGAGCACCTACGAGCAGTACTTC
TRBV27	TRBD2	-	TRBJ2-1	CASSLFGGSGYSYNEQFF	TGTGCCAGCAGTTTATTCGGTGGTAGCGGGTACTCCTACAATGAGCAGTTCTTC
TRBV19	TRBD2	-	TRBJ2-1	CASKQREAPQQQFF	TGTGCCAGTAAGCAGCGGGAGGCCCCCCAGCAGCAGTTCTTC
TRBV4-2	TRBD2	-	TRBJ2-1	CASSSALAYNEQFF	TGTGCCAGCAGCTCTGCACTAGCGTACAATGAGCAGTTCTTC
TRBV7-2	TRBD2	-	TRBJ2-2	CASSLAGGTGELFF	TGTGCCAGCAGCTTGGCGGGGGGCACCGGGGAGCTGTTTTTT
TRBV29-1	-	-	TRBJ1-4	CSVVVADERLFF	TGCAGCGTTGTGGTGGCCGACGAAAGACTGTTTTTT
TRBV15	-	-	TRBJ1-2	CATSSQHRRGSRYTF	TGTGCCACCAGCAGCCAACACCGCCGAGGGAGTCGATACACCTTC
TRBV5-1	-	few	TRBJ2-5	CASSFNRQETQYF	TGCGCCAGCAGCTTCAACAGACAAGAGACCCAGTACTTC
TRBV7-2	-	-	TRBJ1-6	CASSPSLAGMSPLHF	TGTGCCAGCAGCCCGTCCTTGGCAGGGATGTCACCCCTCCACTTT
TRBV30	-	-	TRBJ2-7	CVGRDCDYEQYF	TGTGTGGGCCGGGACTGCGACTACGAGCAGTACTTC
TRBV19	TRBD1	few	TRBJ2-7	CASSQGTAYEQYF	TGTGCCAGTAGCCAGGGGACAGCCTACGAGCAGTACTTC
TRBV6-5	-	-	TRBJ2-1	CASSSSYIVSYNEQFF	TGTGCCAGCAGTTCCAGTTACATTGTCTCCTACAATGAGCAGTTCTTC
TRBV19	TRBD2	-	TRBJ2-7	CASSPTGGLASSEQYF	TGTGCCAGTAGTCCCACTGGGGGACTAGCTTCCTCCGAGCAGTACTTC
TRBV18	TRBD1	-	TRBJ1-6	CASSPPTGESPLHF	TGTGCCAGCTCACCACCCACAGGGGAATCACCCCTCCACTTT
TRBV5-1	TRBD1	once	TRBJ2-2	CASSLQGSGGELFF	TGCGCCAGCAGCTTACAGGGGTCAGGCGGGGAGCTGTTTTTT
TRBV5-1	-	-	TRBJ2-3	CASSQAPTSTDTQYF	TGCGCCAGCAGCCAGGCACCGACTAGTACAGATACGCAGTATTTT
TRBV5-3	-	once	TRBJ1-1	CARSLGGFCRRQDRADTEAFF	TGTGCCAGAAGCTTAGGCGGATTTTGCAGAAGACAGGACAGAGCGGACACTGAAGCTTTCTTT
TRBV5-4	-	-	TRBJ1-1	CASSTGWDQVGAFF	TGTGCCAGCAGCACCGGATGGGACCAGGTGGGAGCTTTCTTT
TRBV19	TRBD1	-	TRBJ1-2	CASSPRGQALSGYTF	TGTGCCAGTAGTCCCAGGGGACAGGCACTCTCTGGCTACACCTTC
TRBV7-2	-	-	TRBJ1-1	CASSSYPTDNTEAFF	TGTGCCAGCAGCTCCTACCCGACAGATAACACTGAAGCTTTCTTT
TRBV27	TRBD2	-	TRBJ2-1	CASSSLAGSSYNEQFF	TGTGCCAGCAGTTCCCTAGCGGGAAGCTCCTACAATGAGCAGTTCTTC
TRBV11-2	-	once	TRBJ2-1	CASSLDFSNEQFF	TGTGCCAGCAGCTTAGATTTCAGCAATGAGCAGTTCTTC
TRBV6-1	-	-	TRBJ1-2	CASIRELQGYGYTF	TGTGCCAGCATTAGGGAGTTGCAGGGATATGGCTACACCTTC
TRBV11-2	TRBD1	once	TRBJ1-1	CASSTRQGGDTEAFF	TGTGCCAGCAGCACCCGACAGGGAGGGGACACTGAAGCTTTCTTT
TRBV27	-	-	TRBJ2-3	CASSLGGLSTDTQYF	TGTGCCAGCAGTTTAGGGGGTCTGAGCACAGATACGCAGTATTTT
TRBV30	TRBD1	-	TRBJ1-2	CAWPGQGLRGYGYTF	TGTGCCTGGCCGGGACAGGGGTTGCGAGGCTATGGCTACACCTTC
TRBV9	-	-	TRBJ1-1	CASSGGGSIAFF	TGTGCCAGCAGCGGAGGGGGTTCAATCGCTTTCTTT
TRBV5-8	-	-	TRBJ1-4	CASSLFPGAGKLFF	TGTGCCAGCAGCTTGTTTCCCGGGGCAGGAAAACTGTTTTTT
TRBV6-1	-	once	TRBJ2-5	CASSEQGVKTQYF	TGTGCCAGCAGTGAACAGGGTGTAAAGACCCAGTACTTC
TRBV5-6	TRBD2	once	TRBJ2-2	CASSFPSGVNTGELFF	TGTGCCAGCAGCTTCCCCAGCGGGGTGAACACCGGGGAGCTGTTTTTT
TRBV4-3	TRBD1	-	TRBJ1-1	CASSRSGGRGGTEAFF	TGCGCCAGCAGCCGCTCAGGGGGCCGGGGGGGCACTGAAGCTTTCTTT
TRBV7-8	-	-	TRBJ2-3	CASTHRGLTDTQYF	TGTGCCAGCACCCACAGGGGACTCACAGATACGCAGTATTTT
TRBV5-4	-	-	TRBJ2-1	CASSYRRVHNEQFF	TGTGCCAGCAGCTACCGGCGGGTCCACAATGAGCAGTTCTTC
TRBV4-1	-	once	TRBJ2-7	CASSPNTGQGVYEQYF	TGCGCCAGCAGCCCCAATACGGGCCAGGGCGTCTACGAGCAGTACTTC
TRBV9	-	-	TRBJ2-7	CASSVGTPYEQYF	TGTGCCAGCAGCGTAGGGACACCCTACGAGCAGTACTTC
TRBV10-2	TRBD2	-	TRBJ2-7	CASSARTSGRYEQYF	TGCGCCAGCAGTGCAAGGACTAGCGGGAGATACGAGCAGTACTTC
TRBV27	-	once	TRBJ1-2	CASSRRFSAYGYTF	TGTGCCAGCAGTAGACGTTTCTCAGCCTATGGCTACACCTTC
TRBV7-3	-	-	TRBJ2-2	CASSARGRPNTGELFF	TGTGCCAGCAGCGCTCGAGGGCGGCCGAACACCGGGGAGCTGTTTTTT
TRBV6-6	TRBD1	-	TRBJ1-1	CASSDHRGGEAFF	TGTGCCAGCAGCGACCACAGGGGAGGTGAAGCTTTCTTT
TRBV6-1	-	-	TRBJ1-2	CASSEAYGTGYGYTF	TGTGCCAGCAGTGAAGCCTACGGGACGGGCTATGGCTACACCTTC
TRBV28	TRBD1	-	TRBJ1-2	CASSQGGGSPYGYTF	TGTGCCAGCAGCCAAGGGGGCGGATCTCCCTATGGCTACACCTTC
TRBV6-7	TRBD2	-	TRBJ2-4	CASSGDSGTAKNIQYF	TGTGCCAGCAGTGGAGATAGCGGGACGGCCAAAAACATTCAGTACTTC
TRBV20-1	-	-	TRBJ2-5	CSASQETQYF	TGCAGTGCCTCACAAGAGACCCAGTACTTC
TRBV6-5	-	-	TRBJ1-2	CASKYGIGAYGYTF	TGTGCCAGCAAGTACGGTATAGGGGCGTACGGCTACACCTTC